This TCR beta chain was profiled in a study of blood T cell repertoires in COVID-19. V lost 3 bases and J lost 5; bases outside the gene matches: 8. CDR1 is SGHNT, CDR2 YYREEE, per germline (reference sequence). This CDR3 has 15 residues. The repertoire was sequenced with immunoSEQ multiplex PCR; TCRdb's copy has only in-frame clones and lacks some. The repertoire holds nearly 80,000 clones, with approximately 80% as singletons. This clone has ten or more counts. Sequencing was carried out using peripheral blood. The receptor comes from a man in his fifties or sixties with active or convalescent COVID-19. V is TRBV5-4 and J is TRBJ1-1; 9 positions agree with TRBD1. Here the CDR3 reads CASSWWTGDETEAFF. CDR3 DNA sequence: TGTGCCAGCAGCTGGTGGACAGGGGATGAGACTGAAGCTTTCTTT. Supplemented by reference TRBV5-4 and TRBJ1-1, the full variable domain reads ETGVTQSPTHLIKTRGQQVTLRCSSQSGHNTVSWYQQALGQGPQFIFQYYREEENGRGNFPPRFSGLQFPNYSSELNVNALELDDSALYLCASSWWTGDETEAFFGQGTRLTVV.